The 10 T cell receptor beta chains below come from one sample, sequenced in a study of T cells in localized non-small cell lung cancer. Produced via immunoSEQ multiplex PCR; TCRdb's table is partial and in-frame only. The profile shows about 52,000 clones, roughly 86% of them singletons. The source was PBMCs, collected before any cancer treatment. The receptor source for this set is a female donor with stage II lung adenocarcinoma.

The rearrangement joins TRBV4-1 to TRBJ1-5, with D uncertain. CDR3 length: 15 amino acids. V was clipped by 0 bases and J by 7 bases, with 13 bases between them. The germline gives CDR1 MGHRA, CDR2 YSYEKL. CDR3 in amino acids: CASSQDRLVLQPQHF. CDR3 DNA: TGCGCCAGCAGCCAAGATAGGCTGGTATTACAGCCCCAGCATTTT.

The chain joins TRBV30 to TRBJ1-4; D is possibly TRBD1 (6 bases). In germline, CDR1 is GTSNPN, CDR2 SVGIG (reference sequence). V was pared by 2 bases and J by 4 bases, with 11 bases between. The CDR3 length is 14 residues. CDR3 sequence reads: CAWSRGANNEKLFF. CDR3 DNA sequence: TGTGCCTGGAGTCGGGGGGCCAATAATGAAAAACTGTTTTTT.

The rearrangement joins TRBV9 to TRBJ2-1; D might be TRBD1 (5 bases). V lost 3 bases and J 4 bases, leaving 17 bases between the germline ends. The germline gives CDR1 SGDLS, CDR2 YYNGEE. The CDR3 sequence is 16 residues long. CDR3 in amino acids: CASSASRVAGYNEQFF. The CDR3 DNA reads as TGTGCCAGCAGCGCAAGCAGGGTAGCTGGGTACAATGAGCAGTTCTTC.

V usage is TRBV2 and J usage is TRBJ2-5; 11 bases are a match to TRBD1. The CDR3 contains 17 residues. V shed 4 bases, J shed 5 bases, and the junction held 12 bases outside the gene matches. Germline V CDR1 and CDR2: SNHLY, FYNNEI. CDR3 in amino acids: CASSVGGGTGGRETQYF. CDR3 DNA: TGTGCCAGCAGTGTTGGTGGAGGGACAGGGGGTAGGGAGACCCAGTACTTC.

The chain has TRBV6-5 and TRBJ2-7, with 11 positions matching TRBD1. Unmatched junction bases numbered 5, after V lost 2 bases and J lost 5 bases. Germline V gene data show CDR1 as MNHEY and CDR2 as SVGAGI. This CDR3 comprises 15 residues. CDR3: CASSYTGTGGNEQYF. In DNA form, the CDR3 reads TGTGCCAGCAGTTACACCGGGACAGGGGGAAACGAGCAGTACTTC.

This chain connects TRBV6-5 to TRBJ1-3; 9 bases match TRBD1. CDR3 length: 14 residues. Per germline, CDR1 MNHEY and CDR2 SVGAGI. Trimming took 6 bases from V and 4 from J; bases not matched to a gene: 4. This chain's CDR3 is CASRRQGEGNTIYF. CDR3 coding DNA: TGTGCCAGCAGACGACAGGGGGAAGGAAACACCATATATTTT.

The chain has TRBV6-5 and TRBJ2-1; no clear D. Germline CDR1 and CDR2: MNHEY and SVGAGI. Trimming took off 4 bases at V and 3 bases at J, with 1 base between the two ends. The CDR3 spans 11 residues. The CDR3 region is CASSFYNEQFF. The CDR3 DNA reads as TGTGCCAGCAGTTTCTACAATGAGCAGTTCTTC.

This clone appeared a single time. The chain has TRBV6-1 and TRBJ2-7; no clear D gene. From germline, CDR1 is MNHNS and CDR2 SASEGT. The germline V and J ends were trimmed by 5 bases and 1 base, with 9 bases remaining between them. CDR3 size: 13 residues. CDR3 bases: TGTGCCAGCAGTAGAATAGAGTCCTACGAGCAGTACTTC. This sequence encodes CASSRIESYEQYF.

This rearrangement joins TRBV7-2 to TRBJ2-5; D gene unclear. The germline CDR1 and CDR2 sequences are SGHTA and FQGNSA. V lost 0 bases to trimming and J lost 5 bases, with 13 bases between them. This CDR3 comprises 15 residues. The CDR3 sequence: CASSLAGLTKETQYF. The CDR3 nucleotides read TGTGCCAGCAGCTTAGCAGGTCTAACCAAGGAGACCCAGTACTTC. Using reference TRBV7-2 and TRBJ2-5 for the parts outside the CDR3, the full variable domain is GAGVSQSPSNKVTEKGKDVELRCDPISGHTALYWYRQSLGQGLEFLIYFQGNSAPDKSGLPSDRFSAERTGGSVSTLTIQRTQQEDSAVYLCASSLAGLTKETQYFGPGTRLLVL.

The V and J genes are TRBV6-1 and TRBJ1-1; TRBD1 matches 7 bases. The CDR3 is 14 amino acids. The trim removed 4 bases at V and 4 bases at J, leaving 6 bases unmatched. Germline lookup yields CDR1 MNHNS and CDR2 SASEGT. The CDR3 sequence is CASSGGGLGTEAFF. The CDR3 DNA reads TGTGCCAGCAGTGGAGGGGGCCTCGGCACTGAAGCTTTCTTT.